Here is one TCR beta chain with its context. The target antigen is unknown. Germline V gene lookup returns CDR1 SEHNR and CDR2 FQNEAQ (reference sequence). V lost 5 bases and J lost 5; bases outside the gene matches: 15. This CDR3 region has 17 residues. Ranging in age from about 6 to 95, the donors were healthy Caucasian individuals from Russia. The record originates from a study of blood T cells in healthy people across ages. General study points: Nothing was known about donor CMV status, and this possibly confounded expanded clonotype changes.

A second roughly 6 to 11 cycle PCR used barcoded and J-beta primers. A single record per CDR3 protein comes from TCRdb applying MiXCR to the 5' RACE reads. The data show roughly 1.6 million distinct CDR3 sequences, about 35% seen once. Source material: blood. This TCR came from a woman aged 25 to 39 in good health. This chain links TRBV7-9 with TRBJ2-5, with 9 positions matching TRBD2. The DNA for the CDR3 is TGTGCCAGCAGCGCGCAGTGGTTGCGGGAGGGGATGGAGACCCAGTACTTC. Translation: CASSAQWLREGMETQYF.